The T cell receptor (beta chain) under discussion was sequenced for a study of cytomegalovirus exposure and HLA in healthy donors. Remarks on this clone: Its antigen is not identified.

Primers for the PCR totalled 60 Vbeta and 13 Jbeta. Method: immunoSEQ multiplex PCR; TCRdb's copy keeps in-frame clones and lacks some. The table includes about 130,000 clones, approximately 80% detected once. Study observations and caveats: Reported findings show TCR beta sequences accurately forecast HLA-A and HLA-B alleles in most subjects. The authors enumerated 164 TCR beta chains as linked to cytomegalovirus. Reportedly, cytomegalovirus status was diagnosed with high sensitivity and specificity. Researchers reported in a later analysis that a missense DCLRE1C variant was tied to TCR beta V- and J-gene trimming.

The germline V gene has CDR1 GTSNPN and CDR2 SVGIG (reference sequence). V shed 2 bases and J 7 bases; nucleotides not matched to a gene: 3. CDR3 length: 13 residues. The receptor was isolated from a middle-aged woman in good health and CMV-seropositive. The sequenced sample consisted of PBMCs. This rearrangement joins TRBV30 to TRBJ1-5; the match to TRBD1 covers 9 bases. The CDR3 region is CAWSQQGAQPQHF. The CDR3 DNA sequence: TGTGCCTGGAGTCAACAGGGGGCCCAGCCCCAGCATTTT.